This entry concerns a single T cell receptor (beta chain). Produced via immunoSEQ multiplex PCR; TCRdb's table is partial and in-frame only. The profile shows around 700,000 clones, around 90% of them singletons. This record belongs to a study of blood T cell repertoires in COVID-19. Study-wide context: Specimens from acute and convalescent COVID-19 originated in the United States, Italy and Spain. PBMCs, B-cell-depleted T cells, or T cells were the source of the cDNA or gDNA that made up the material.

Sequencing input: peripheral blood. This receptor was obtained from a woman in her late teens or twenties with acute or convalescent COVID-19.

The CDR3 sequence: CASSLGRGNQPQHF. CDR3 nucleotide sequence: TGTGCCAGCAGCTTGGGCCGGGGAAATCAGCCCCAGCATTTT. J is TRBJ1-5 and V is TRBV5-6; D call uncertain. The CDR3 consists of 14 residues. Trimming removed 0 bases from V and 4 bases from J, with 8 bases in between. Germline CDR1 reads SGHDT; CDR2 reads YYEEEE.